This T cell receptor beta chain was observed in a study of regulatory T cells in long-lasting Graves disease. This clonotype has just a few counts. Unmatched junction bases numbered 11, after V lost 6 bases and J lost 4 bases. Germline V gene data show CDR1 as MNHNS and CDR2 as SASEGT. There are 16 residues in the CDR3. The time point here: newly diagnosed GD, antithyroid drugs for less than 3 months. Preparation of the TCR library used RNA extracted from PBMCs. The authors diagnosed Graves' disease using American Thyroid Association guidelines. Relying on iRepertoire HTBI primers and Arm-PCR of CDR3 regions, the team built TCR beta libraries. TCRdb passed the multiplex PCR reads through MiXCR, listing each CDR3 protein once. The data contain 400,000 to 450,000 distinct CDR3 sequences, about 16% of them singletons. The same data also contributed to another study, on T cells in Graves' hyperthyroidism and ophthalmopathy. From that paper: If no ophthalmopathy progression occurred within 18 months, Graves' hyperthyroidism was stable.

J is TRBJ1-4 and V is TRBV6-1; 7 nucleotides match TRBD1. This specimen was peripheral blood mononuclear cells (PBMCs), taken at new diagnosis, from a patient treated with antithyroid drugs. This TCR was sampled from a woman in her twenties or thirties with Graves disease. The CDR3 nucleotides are TGTGCCAGCAGGACGAACCAGGGGGTTGGTAATGAAAAACTGTTTTTT. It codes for CASRTNQGVGNEKLFF.